Each of the 12 T cell receptor beta chains below was sequenced from the same sample in a study of Ad26.COV2.S vaccination and SARS-CoV-2 variants. Treatment denoted: roughly 20 received Ad26.COV2.S at low or high dose, single or two shots; about five received placebo; per-sample allocation not given. Material that was analyzed had been drawn on day 63 after the first vaccine or placebo injection. Produced via immunoSEQ multiplex PCR; TCRdb's table is partial and in-frame only. Of about 350,000 clones detected, about 89% appear once; the ten largest clones hold under 6%. The sequences come from peripheral blood, collected in a trial of Ad26.COV2.S vaccine versus placebo. Receptor source: a person between 18 and 60 years old who received the Ad26.COV2.S COVID-19 vaccine or a placebo.

V gene TRBV27 combines with J gene TRBJ1-6; tentatively, D is TRBD1 (6 bases). V was pared by 5 bases and J by 14 bases, with 13 bases between. Per germline, CDR1 MNHEY and CDR2 SMNVEV (reference sequence). There are 12 residues in the CDR3. The CDR3 DNA reads TGTGCCAGCAGTACAGGGACTGGATCCCTCCACTTT. It encodes CASSTGTGSLHF.

J is TRBJ1-6 and V is TRBV27; D is perhaps TRBD1 (5 bases). Germline V gene data show CDR1 as MNHEY and CDR2 as SMNVEV (reference sequence). V lost 7 bases and J lost 5, with 12 bases in between. This CDR3 is 14 amino acids long. In DNA form, the CDR3 reads TGTGCCAGCACGACCGGGACCGATAATTCACCCCTCCACTTT. Its protein is CASTTGTDNSPLHF.

V gene TRBV19 combines with J gene TRBJ1-1; TRBD1 matches 7 bases. V shed 5 bases and J 4 bases; nucleotides not matched to a gene: 7. Per germline, CDR1 LNHDA and CDR2 SQIVND (reference sequence). This CDR3 region has 14 residues. The CDR3 sequence: CASSLQTGTTEAFF. In DNA, the CDR3 is TGTGCCAGTAGTTTACAGACAGGGACCACTGAAGCTTTCTTT.

The CDR3 DNA sequence: TGCGCCAGCAGCCAAGGAGGTAACAGGGTTGATTGGGATTCACCCCTCCACTTT. Its translation: CASSQGGNRVDWDSPLHF. The V gene is TRBV4-1, the J gene TRBJ1-6, with D tentatively TRBD1 (6 bases). V lost 1 base and J 8 bases, leaving 21 bases between the germline ends. CDR3 length: 18 amino acids. Germline CDR1 MGHRA, CDR2 YSYEKL.

This clone was recorded a few times. The chain uses TRBV6-2 or TRBV6-3 and TRBJ2-7, with 13 bases that match TRBD2. V dropped 4 bases and J dropped 11; count of bases not matched to a gene: 8. Germline-derived CDR1 and CDR2 are MNHEY and SVGEGT. The CDR3 spans 14 residues. The CDR3 protein is CASSSRTSGRSKYF. For the CDR3, the DNA is TGTGCCAGCAGTTCCCGGACTAGCGGGAGAAGCAAGTACTTC.

The chain carries TRBV4-2 and TRBJ1-2, with TRBD1 as a possible D gene (5 bases). In germline, CDR1 is LGHNA, CDR2 YNFKEQ. V gave up 4 bases and J gave up 8 bases, with 26 bases separating them. The CDR3 is 17 residues long. The CDR3 nucleotides read TGTGCCAGCAGCCTAGCAATGCGGGGCTCGGGACCTGGGGGCTACACCTTC. Protein: CASSLAMRGSGPGGYTF.

V is TRBV12-3 or TRBV12-4 and J is TRBJ1-3; D call uncertain. V gave up 3 bases and J gave up 4 bases, with 7 bases separating them. This CDR3 contains 13 residues. DNA for the CDR3: TGTGCCAGCAGTTTTGGCAGGGGAAACACCATATATTTT. Protein: CASSFGRGNTIYF.

The DNA of the CDR3 is TGTGTCCCGCCAGGGACTCCAAGCGTTTTAACTACGGTTGAGCAGTACTTC. It is translated as CVPPGTPSVLTTVEQYF. The genes are TRBV21-1 and TRBJ2-7; the table's TRBD2 call for D was not verified on the DNA. TRBV21-1 is deemed a pseudogene. CDR3 size: 17 residues.

The chain couples TRBV28 to TRBJ1-5; 9 nucleotides agree with TRBD1. The V segment lost 5 bases and the J segment 7 bases; nucleotides outside the gene matches: 15. This CDR3 is 17 amino acids long. The V gene's germline CDR1 is MDHEN and CDR2 SYDVKM. The CDR3 DNA reads as TGTGCCAGCAGTAACTATTTCCGGACAGGGGTAGGGCAGCCCCAGCATTTT. Protein: CASSNYFRTGVGQPQHF. The variable domain in full, with the rest retrieved from reference TRBV28 and TRBJ1-5, is DVKVTQSSRYLVKRTGEKVFLECVQDMDHENMFWYRQDPGLGLRLIYFSYDVKMKEKGDIPEGYSVSREKKERFSLILESASTNQTSMYLCASSNYFRTGVGQPQHFGDGTRLSIL.

The chain employs TRBV19 and TRBJ1-5; weak D call: TRBD1 (6 bases). Trimming cost V 6 bases and J 3 bases, with 12 bases left between them. CDR3 length: 14 residues. The V gene's germline CDR1 is LNHDA and CDR2 SQIVND (reference sequence). CDR3 sequence: CASSLYRDNQPQHF. CDR3 nucleotides: TGTGCCAGTAGCCTTTACAGGGACAATCAGCCCCAGCATTTT.

This rearrangement joins TRBV10-3 to TRBJ2-2; 9 nucleotides line up with TRBD2. V lost 7 bases and J lost 7; bases outside the gene matches: 4. The CDR3 covers 13 residues. The germline V gene encodes CDR1 ENHRY and CDR2 SYGVKD. The CDR3 loop is CAITAGGGGELFF. The CDR3 nucleotides read TGTGCCATCACGGCGGGAGGGGGCGGGGAGCTGTTTTTT.

The sample holds one count of this clone. This chain joins TRBV6-2 or TRBV6-3 and TRBJ2-3, with D unresolved. CDR3 size: 15 residues. Germline V gene data show CDR1 as MNHEY and CDR2 as SVGEGT. Trimming pared 6 bases from V and 0 bases from J, leaving 13 bases between. The CDR3 region has the DNA TGTGCCAGCAGCGATGGGCGGAGTAGCACAGATACGCAGTATTTT. The encoded protein is CASSDGRSSTDTQYF.